A selection of T cell receptor beta chains follows, all from one sample in a study of shared clonotypes between healthy human individuals. Sequencing used immunoSEQ multiplex PCR; TCRdb keeps in-frame clones, though not all of them. The data hold around 2.1 million clones, with about 94% observed a single time. Sequencing was done on a sample of naive CD4+ T cells sorted from blood. These receptors originate from a man between 18 and 35 years old in good health. CDR3s include the opening cysteine and the closing phenylalanine or tryptophan. Each record gives: D gene, J gene, clone size, CDR3 length, V gene, CDR3 protein, CDR3 DNA. D genes are given only for firm matches. Part of the rows lack a size; the others show once, few, many or a class for expanded clones.

d_call: .; j_call: TRBJ1-1; clone_size: few; cdr3_length: 14; v_call: TRBV7-9; cdr3_aa: CASSLVPQNTEAFF; cdr3_nt: TGTGCCAGCAGCTTAGTCCCCCAGAACACTGAAGCTTTCTTT
d_call: TRBD1; j_call: TRBJ1-6; clone_size: .; cdr3_length: 16; v_call: TRBV30; cdr3_aa: CAWSGTGGTYNSPLHF; cdr3_nt: TGTGCCTGGAGTGGCACAGGGGGCACCTATAATTCACCCCTCCACTTT
d_call: .; j_call: TRBJ2-7; clone_size: .; cdr3_length: 17; v_call: TRBV7-2; cdr3_aa: CASSLEQTSGRSYEQYF; cdr3_nt: TGTGCCAGCAGCTTAGAACAAACTTCGGGACGGAGCTACGAGCAGTACTTC
d_call: TRBD2; j_call: TRBJ2-1; clone_size: .; cdr3_length: 13; v_call: TRBV2; cdr3_aa: CASRPSGPNEQFF; cdr3_nt: TGTGCCAGCAGACCTAGCGGGCCGAATGAGCAGTTCTTC
d_call: .; j_call: TRBJ1-5; clone_size: once; cdr3_length: 13; v_call: TRBV6-1; cdr3_aa: CASSRHSNQPQHF; cdr3_nt: TGTGCCAGCAGTAGACACAGCAATCAGCCCCAGCATTTT
d_call: TRBD2; j_call: TRBJ2-5; clone_size: .; cdr3_length: 19; v_call: TRBV4-3; cdr3_aa: CASSQDWGTSGRARETQYF; cdr3_nt: TGCGCCAGCAGCCAAGATTGGGGGACTAGCGGGAGGGCCAGGGAGACCCAGTACTTC
d_call: TRBD1; j_call: TRBJ2-4; clone_size: .; cdr3_length: 13; v_call: TRBV27; cdr3_aa: CASSSHPTGAWYF; cdr3_nt: TGTGCCAGCAGTTCCCATCCTACAGGGGCATGGTACTTC
d_call: TRBD2; j_call: TRBJ2-1; clone_size: .; cdr3_length: 18; v_call: TRBV10-3; cdr3_aa: CAISESRNRASGRYEQFF; cdr3_nt: TGTGCCATCAGTGAGTCGAGGAACCGGGCTAGCGGGCGATATGAGCAGTTCTTC
d_call: .; j_call: TRBJ2-1; clone_size: once; cdr3_length: 13; v_call: TRBV19; cdr3_aa: CASSYTSYNEQFF; cdr3_nt: TGTGCCAGTAGTTACACCTCCTACAATGAGCAGTTCTTC
d_call: .; j_call: TRBJ1-5; clone_size: .; cdr3_length: 14; v_call: TRBV18; cdr3_aa: CASSPYSGNQPQHF; cdr3_nt: TGTGCCAGCTCACCATACTCTGGGAATCAGCCCCAGCATTTT
d_call: .; j_call: TRBJ2-6; clone_size: .; cdr3_length: 15; v_call: TRBV28; cdr3_aa: CASSLRLVGANVLTF; cdr3_nt: TGTGCCAGCAGTTTGCGACTAGTAGGGGCCAACGTCCTGACTTTC
d_call: .; j_call: TRBJ2-1; clone_size: .; cdr3_length: 12; v_call: TRBV30; cdr3_aa: CAWDGGYNEQFF; cdr3_nt: TGTGCCTGGGATGGGGGCTACAATGAGCAGTTCTTC
d_call: .; j_call: TRBJ2-4; clone_size: .; cdr3_length: 16; v_call: TRBV4-3; cdr3_aa: CASSQVGNLAKNIQYF; cdr3_nt: TGCGCCAGCAGCCAAGTAGGCAACCTAGCCAAAAACATTCAGTACTTC
d_call: .; j_call: TRBJ1-5; clone_size: once; cdr3_length: 14; v_call: TRBV19; cdr3_aa: CATKKSGVGQPQHF; cdr3_nt: TGTGCCACCAAAAAGTCCGGGGTAGGACAGCCCCAGCATTTT
d_call: .; j_call: TRBJ1-1; clone_size: .; cdr3_length: 15; v_call: TRBV18; cdr3_aa: CASSQTDLMNTEAFF; cdr3_nt: TGTGCCAGCTCACAAACGGACCTGATGAACACTGAAGCTTTCTTT
d_call: TRBD2; j_call: TRBJ2-1; clone_size: .; cdr3_length: 15; v_call: TRBV5-4; cdr3_aa: CASSLRTSGSLEQFF; cdr3_nt: TGTGCCAGCAGCTTACGGACTAGCGGGAGCCTTGAGCAGTTCTTC
d_call: TRBD1; j_call: TRBJ1-6; clone_size: .; cdr3_length: 15; v_call: TRBV6-5; cdr3_aa: CASSPRQGGYSPLHF; cdr3_nt: TGTGCCAGCAGCCCTCGACAGGGGGGTTATTCACCCCTCCACTTT
d_call: TRBD1; j_call: TRBJ2-1; clone_size: once; cdr3_length: 16; v_call: TRBV19; cdr3_aa: CASSTDRAGSYNEQFF; cdr3_nt: TGTGCCAGTAGTACGGACAGGGCCGGCTCCTACAATGAGCAGTTCTTC
d_call: .; j_call: TRBJ1-1; clone_size: .; cdr3_length: 15; v_call: TRBV7-2; cdr3_aa: CASSLEGTWGTEAFF; cdr3_nt: TGTGCCAGCAGCTTAGAGGGCACCTGGGGTACTGAAGCTTTCTTT
d_call: TRBD2; j_call: TRBJ2-7; clone_size: .; cdr3_length: 14; v_call: TRBV10-3; cdr3_aa: CAISETSGAYEQYF; cdr3_nt: TGTGCCATCAGTGAGACTAGCGGGGCTTACGAGCAGTACTTC
d_call: .; j_call: TRBJ1-1; clone_size: .; cdr3_length: 13; v_call: TRBV6-5; cdr3_aa: CASHPSPSTEAFF; cdr3_nt: TGTGCCAGCCACCCCTCTCCGAGCACTGAAGCTTTCTTT
d_call: TRBD1; j_call: TRBJ1-2; clone_size: .; cdr3_length: 18; v_call: TRBV7-9; cdr3_aa: CASSLAREGASVSYGYTF; cdr3_nt: TGTGCCAGCAGCTTAGCGCGGGAGGGGGCGTCGGTTAGCTATGGCTACACCTTC
d_call: TRBD1; j_call: TRBJ2-3; clone_size: .; cdr3_length: 14; v_call: TRBV2; cdr3_aa: CANWGQGAADTQYF; cdr3_nt: TGTGCCAACTGGGGGCAGGGGGCGGCAGATACGCAGTATTTT
d_call: .; j_call: TRBJ1-1; clone_size: .; cdr3_length: 14; v_call: TRBV9; cdr3_aa: CASSVVVSGTEAFF; cdr3_nt: TGTGCCAGCAGCGTAGTAGTATCGGGGACTGAAGCTTTCTTT
d_call: .; j_call: TRBJ1-5; clone_size: .; cdr3_length: 14; v_call: TRBV30; cdr3_aa: CAWSVGDLNQPQHF; cdr3_nt: TGTGCCTGGAGTGTAGGGGACCTTAATCAGCCCCAGCATTTT
d_call: TRBD2; j_call: TRBJ2-1; clone_size: once; cdr3_length: 18; v_call: TRBV10-3; cdr3_aa: CAITQLSGGPSSYNEQFF; cdr3_nt: TGTGCCATCACACAACTTAGCGGGGGGCCCAGCTCCTACAATGAGCAGTTCTTC